This paragraph reports one TCR beta chain. This record belongs to a study of T cells in Graves' hyperthyroidism and ophthalmopathy. Study overall: Blood from the periphery was taken at initial diagnosis, before any treatment.

Graves' hyperthyroidism is called stable when ophthalmopathy does not progress within 18 months. Among the patients, aged 18 to 65, hyperthyroidism was newly diagnosed and had lasted under 2 months. PBMCs were sourced from less than 13 ml fresh peripheral blood. Authors of the study amplified TCR beta CDR3 regions from RNA transcripts. During a first-round RT-PCR of the TCR CDR3, the HTBI primer set was used. TCRdb re-called the multiplex PCR reads with MiXCR, one entry per CDR3 protein. The sample lists 350,000 to 400,000 distinct CDR3 sequences, about 15% occurring once. Sequencing input: blood. This receptor was obtained from a woman aged 60-70 years with Graves' hyperthyroidism.

The CDR3 DNA sequence: TGTGCCAGCAGCTTACTTAGGGACAGGAACACCGGGGAGCTGTTTTTT. Translation gives CASSLLRDRNTGELFF. The rearrangement uses TRBV7-9 and TRBJ2-2; 7 bases are shared with TRBD1. V gave up 2 bases and J gave up 1 base; unmatched junction bases: 4. CDR1 and CDR2 (germline): SEHNR, FQNEAQ (reference sequence). CDR3 length: 16 amino acids.